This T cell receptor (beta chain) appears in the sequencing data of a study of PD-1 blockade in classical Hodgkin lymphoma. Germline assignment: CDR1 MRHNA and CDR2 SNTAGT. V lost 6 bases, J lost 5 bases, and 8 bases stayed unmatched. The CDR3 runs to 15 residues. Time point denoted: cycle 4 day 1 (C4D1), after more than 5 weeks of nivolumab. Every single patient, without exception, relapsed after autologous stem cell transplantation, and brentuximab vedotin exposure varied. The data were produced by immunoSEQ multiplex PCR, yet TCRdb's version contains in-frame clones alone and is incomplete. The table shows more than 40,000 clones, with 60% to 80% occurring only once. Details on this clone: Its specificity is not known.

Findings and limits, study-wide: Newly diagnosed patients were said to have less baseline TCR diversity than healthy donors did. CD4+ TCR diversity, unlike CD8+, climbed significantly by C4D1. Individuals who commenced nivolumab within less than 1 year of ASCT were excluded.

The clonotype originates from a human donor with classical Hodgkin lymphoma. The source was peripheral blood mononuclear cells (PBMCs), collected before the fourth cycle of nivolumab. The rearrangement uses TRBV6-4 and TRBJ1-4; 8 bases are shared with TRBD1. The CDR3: CASRLPRDRNEKLFF. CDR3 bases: TGTGCCAGCAGACTACCCCGGGACAGGAATGAAAAACTGTTTTTT.